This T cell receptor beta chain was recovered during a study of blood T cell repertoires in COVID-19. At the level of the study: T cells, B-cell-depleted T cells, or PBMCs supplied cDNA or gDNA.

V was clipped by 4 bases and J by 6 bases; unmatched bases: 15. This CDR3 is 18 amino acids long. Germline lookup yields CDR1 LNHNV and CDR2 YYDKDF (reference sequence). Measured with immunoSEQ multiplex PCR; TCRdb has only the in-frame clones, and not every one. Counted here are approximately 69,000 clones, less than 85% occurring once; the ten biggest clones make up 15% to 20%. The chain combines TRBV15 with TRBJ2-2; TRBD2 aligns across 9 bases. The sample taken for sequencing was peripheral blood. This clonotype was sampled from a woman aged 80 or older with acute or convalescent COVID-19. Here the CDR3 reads CATSNPHLGSGSAGELFF. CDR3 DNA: TGTGCCACCAGCAACCCTCACTTAGGTAGCGGGAGTGCCGGGGAGCTGTTTTTT. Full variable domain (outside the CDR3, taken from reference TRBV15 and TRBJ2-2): DAMVIQNPRYQVTQFGKPVTLSCSQTLNHNVMYWYQQKSSQAPKLLFHYYDKDFNNEADTPDNFQSRRPNTSFCFLDIRSPGLGDTAMYLCATSNPHLGSGSAGELFFGEGSRLTVL.